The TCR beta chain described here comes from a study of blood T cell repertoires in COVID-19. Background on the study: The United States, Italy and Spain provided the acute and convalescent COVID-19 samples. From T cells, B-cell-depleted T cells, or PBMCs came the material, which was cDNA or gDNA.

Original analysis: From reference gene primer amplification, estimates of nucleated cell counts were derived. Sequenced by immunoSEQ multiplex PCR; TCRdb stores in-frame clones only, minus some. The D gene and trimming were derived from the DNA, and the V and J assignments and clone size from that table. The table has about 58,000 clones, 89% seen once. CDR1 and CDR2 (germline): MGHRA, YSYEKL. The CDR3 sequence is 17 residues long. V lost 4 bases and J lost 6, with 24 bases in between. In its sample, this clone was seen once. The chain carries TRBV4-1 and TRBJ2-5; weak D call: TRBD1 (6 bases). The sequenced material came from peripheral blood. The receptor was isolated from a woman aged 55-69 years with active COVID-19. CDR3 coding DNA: TGCGCCAGCAGCCTGGTTGGGGCAGGGGCCCCAGAGCAGACCCAGTACTTC. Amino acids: CASSLVGAGAPEQTQYF.